A single sample gave rise to the 26 T cell receptor beta chains below, sequenced in a study of graft-versus-host responses after intestinal transplantation. Sequencing was performed with immunoSEQ multiplex PCR; in TCRdb, only in-frame clones are kept and a portion is missing. Found here are 99,000 or so clones, roughly nine tenths of them singletons; the top ten hold roughly 0.9%. For these TCRs, the target antigens are not known. The sample in question was unstimulated CD4+ T cells sorted from spleen or lymph node cells, obtained before intestinal transplant. Source of these receptors: a human donor who received an intestinal transplant.

This clone has more than one count but fewer than ten. The CDR3 DNA reads TGTGCCAGCAGCCCGGGACAGGGGGCGGGGGAGCAGTACTTC. Amino acid sequence: CASSPGQGAGEQYF. This chain joins TRBV6-5 and TRBJ2-7; 12 bases match TRBD1. The germline V gene has CDR1 MNHEY and CDR2 SVGAGI. This CDR3 is 14 amino acids long. J was trimmed by 7 bases and V by 6 bases; bases with no gene match: 7.

This chain links TRBV19 with TRBJ2-2; D not resolved. In germline, CDR1 is LNHDA, CDR2 SQIVND (reference sequence). The CDR3 extends over 13 amino acids. V was cut by 6 bases and J by 7 bases, with 12 bases left in between. In DNA form, the CDR3 reads TGTGCCAGTAGGTCTTATGAGGTCGGGGAGCTGTTTTTT. Protein: CASRSYEVGELFF.

CDR3 sequence reads: CASRKPGQANSGNTIYF. For the CDR3, the DNA is TGTGCCAGCAGGAAACCGGGACAGGCCAATTCTGGAAACACCATATATTTT. The chain links TRBV2 to TRBJ1-3; 8 nucleotides agree with TRBD1. CDR1 is SNHLY and CDR2 is FYNNEI in the germline V gene. The junction had 11 bases not matched to a gene; V was cut back by 6 bases and J by 1 base. This CDR3 is built from 17 residues.

The rearrangement joins TRBV10-3 to TRBJ1-3, with D unresolved. The CDR3 totals 12 residues. V lost 8 bases and J 0 bases, leaving 5 bases between the germline ends. Per the germline V gene, CDR1 is ENHRY and CDR2 is SYGVKD. The CDR3: CAIGSSGNTIYF. The CDR3 coding sequence is TGTGCCATCGGAAGCTCTGGAAACACCATATATTTT.

This clone was found a few times. V usage is TRBV2 and J usage is TRBJ1-4, with 9 bases identical to TRBD1. The germline gives CDR1 SNHLY, CDR2 FYNNEI. Trimming took 3 bases from V and 8 from J; bases not matched to a gene: 10. This CDR3 has 16 residues. In nucleotides, the CDR3 is TGTGCCAGCAGTGAGGGTTTTGGACAGGGGCGGGAAAAACTGTTTTTT. Its translation: CASSEGFGQGREKLFF.

The gene calls are TRBV4-2 and TRBJ1-2; D gene unclear. Trimming shortened V by 2 bases and J by 4 bases, and 11 bases separated the two germline ends. The CDR3 consists of 14 residues. Germline CDR1 reads LGHNA; CDR2 reads YNFKEQ. The CDR3 coding sequence is TGTGCCAGCAGCCAAATCTCAGGAAGCTATGGCTACACCTTC. Translated, it gives CASSQISGSYGYTF.

The chain carries TRBV13 and TRBJ2-7; D may be TRBD2 (6 bases). The germline CDR1 and CDR2 sequences are PRHDT and FYEKMQ (reference sequence). There are 14 residues in the CDR3. Trimming pared 1 base from V and 4 bases from J, leaving 11 bases between. In DNA form, the CDR3 reads TGTGCCAGCAGCTTAGTCCAGGCGGGATACGAGCAGTACTTC. Protein: CASSLVQAGYEQYF.

The DNA of the CDR3 is TGTGCTAGTGGTTTTCTACTAGCGGGCCAAGAGACCCAGTACTTC. Encoded protein: CASGFLLAGQETQYF. This chain joins TRBV12-5 and TRBJ2-5; TRBD2 matches 9 bases. This CDR3 has 15 residues. The J segment lost 1 base and the V segment lost 3 bases, leaving 3 bases of the junction unmatched. Germline V CDR1 and CDR2: LGHNT, FRNRAP.

The chain employs TRBV7-2 and TRBJ1-3, with D hard to call. The CDR3 consists of 14 residues. Germline assignment: CDR1 SGHTA and CDR2 FQGNSA. V was cut by 1 base and J by 7 bases, with 11 bases left in between. CDR3 loop: CASSLVGQSNTIYF. The CDR3 DNA reads TGTGCCAGCAGCTTAGTCGGGCAGTCGAACACCATATATTTT. Full variable domain (rest looked up from reference TRBV7-2 and TRBJ1-3): GAGVSQSPSNKVTEKGKDVELRCDPISGHTALYWYRQSLGQGLEFLIYFQGNSAPDKSGLPSDRFSAERTGGSVSTLTIQRTQQEDSAVYLCASSLVGQSNTIYFGEGSWLTVV.

The chain joins TRBV28 to TRBJ2-2; D tentatively fits TRBD1 or TRBD2 (5 bases each). Between the trimmed V and J ends, which lost 6 bases and 5 bases, there was a span of 16 bases. Germline loops: CDR1 MDHEN, CDR2 SYDVKM. The CDR3 is 15 amino acids. The DNA for the CDR3 is TGTGCCAGCAGACCGGGGCCTGCTAAGACCGGGGAGCTGTTTTTT. Translation gives CASRPGPAKTGELFF.

The V call is TRBV14, the J call TRBJ2-3; D call uncertain. This CDR3 is built from 16 residues. Germline V CDR1 and CDR2: SGHDN, FVKESK. V lost 4 bases and J lost 4, with 18 bases in between. DNA for the CDR3: TGTGCCAGCAGCCTCCCAGGCGGCGGAAGTGCAGATACGCAGTATTTT. Its protein is CASSLPGGGSADTQYF.

This rearrangement joins TRBV7-6 to TRBJ2-7, with TRBD1 matching over 7 bases. Germline assignment: CDR1 SGHVS and CDR2 FNYEAQ. CDR3 length equals 13 residues. Trimming took 4 bases from V and 5 from J; bases not matched to a gene: 5. CDR3 amino acids: CASSYDRVNEQYF. The CDR3 DNA reads as TGTGCCAGCAGCTACGACAGGGTAAACGAGCAGTACTTC.

As DNA, the CDR3 is TGTGCCGCAAGGAGGGGACCACTGGGAGGCTACACCTTC. This gives the protein CAARRGPLGGYTF. The chain uses TRBV19 and TRBJ1-2, with D possibly being TRBD1 (5 bases). The CDR3 is 13 residues long. Per the germline V gene, CDR1 is LNHDA and CDR2 is SQIVND (reference sequence). With 11 bases removed from V and 8 bases from J, the gap between germline ends came to 21 bases.

V is TRBV14 and J is TRBJ1-1, with D unclear. Germline-derived CDR1 and CDR2 are SGHDN and FVKESK. V lost 4 bases, J lost 1 base, and 7 bases lay in between. The CDR3 has 13 residues. The CDR3 is CASSRGRNTEAFF. CDR3 DNA sequence: TGTGCCAGCAGCCGTGGAAGGAACACTGAAGCTTTCTTT.

The chain employs TRBV19 and TRBJ1-2, with D unclear. V was cut by 3 bases and J by 4 bases, with 18 bases left in between. CDR3 length: 16 residues. Looked up from germline, CDR1 is LNHDA and CDR2 is SQIVND (reference sequence). Here the CDR3 reads CASSIQTSDPFYGYTF. In DNA, the CDR3 is TGTGCCAGTAGTATCCAGACCTCGGATCCTTTCTATGGCTACACCTTC.

This clone was observed once. The rearrangement links TRBV5-1 to TRBJ1-2, with D possibly being TRBD1 (6 bases). The V and J ends lost 4 bases and 4 bases respectively, with 14 bases between them. Germline loops: CDR1 SGHRS, CDR2 YFSETQ. This CDR3 is built from 14 residues. The CDR3 protein is CASSLEGTSYGYTF. The CDR3 bases are TGCGCCAGCAGCCTCGAGGGGACAAGCTATGGCTACACCTTC.

This clone was counted only a few times. This sequence joins TRBV27 and TRBJ2-2; 8 nucleotides agree with TRBD1. V lost 6 bases to trimming and J lost 2 bases; unmatched junction nucleotides: 5. The germline V gene encodes CDR1 MNHEY and CDR2 SMNVEV (reference sequence). The CDR3 loop spans 15 amino acids. The CDR3 region is CASRLGQVNTGELFF. As DNA, the CDR3 is TGTGCCAGCAGATTGGGACAGGTTAACACCGGGGAGCTGTTTTTT.

The gene calls are TRBV6-5 and TRBJ2-5; D may be TRBD1 or TRBD2 (5 bases each). The germline CDR1 and CDR2 sequences are MNHEY and SVGAGI. This CDR3 is built from 14 residues. Between the trimmed V and J ends, which lost 6 bases and 1 base, there was a span of 12 bases. The DNA of the CDR3 is TGTGCCAGCAGACCCGGGGACCCCCAAGAGACCCAGTACTTC. This codes for CASRPGDPQETQYF.

The chain combines TRBV12-5 with TRBJ1-3; weak D call: TRBD1 (5 bases). Looked up from germline, CDR1 is LGHNT and CDR2 is FRNRAP. The V and J ends lost 3 bases and 0 bases respectively, with 9 bases between them. This CDR3 is built from 15 residues. The CDR3 loop reads CASGLSGGSGNTIYF. Here the CDR3 DNA reads TGTGCTAGTGGTTTATCGGGGGGCTCTGGAAACACCATATATTTT.

The chain has TRBV28 and TRBJ2-7, with a weak D call TRBD1 (5 bases). V was pared by 8 bases and J by 2 bases, with 16 bases between. This CDR3 is built from 14 residues. In germline, CDR1 is MDHEN, CDR2 SYDVKM. CDR3 amino acids: CASLDRGFPYEQYF. The CDR3 bases are TGTGCCAGCCTAGATAGGGGTTTTCCCTACGAGCAGTACTTC.

The chain joins TRBV7-9 to TRBJ2-7, with 10 bases identical to TRBD1. The V segment lost 4 bases and the J segment 0 bases; nucleotides outside the gene matches: 12. Germline V gene data show CDR1 as SEHNR and CDR2 as FQNEAQ (reference sequence). The CDR3 is 18 amino acids. CDR3 nucleotides: TGTGCCAGCAGCTCTAAAGCGGGACAGGGGCTTAGCTCCTACGAGCAGTACTTC. This codes for CASSSKAGQGLSSYEQYF. Filled out from reference TRBV7-9 and TRBJ2-7, the complete variable domain reads DTGVSQNPRHKITKRGQNVTFRCDPISEHNRLYWYRQTLGQGPEFLTYFQNEAQLEKSRLLSDRFSAERPKGSFSTLEIQRTEQGDSAMYLCASSSKAGQGLSSYEQYFGPGTRLTVT.

This rearrangement joins TRBV4-2 to TRBJ1-6, with D tentatively TRBD1 (5 bases). This CDR3 is 15 amino acids long. V shed 5 bases and J shed 5 bases, with 13 bases lying between them. Germline V gene lookup returns CDR1 LGHNA and CDR2 YNFKEQ. The CDR3: CASSSRDLDNSPLHF. CDR3 DNA sequence: TGTGCCAGCAGCTCCCGGGACCTAGATAATTCACCCCTCCACTTT.

The chain recombines TRBV11-3 with TRBJ2-1, with 11 positions matching TRBD2. Germline V lookup: CDR1 SGHNT, CDR2 YENEEA. V shed 1 base, J shed 3 bases, and the junction held 8 bases outside the gene matches. The CDR3 is 18 residues long. CDR3 sequence (DNA): TGTGCCAGCAGCTTAGGCCTAGCGGGGGGCTCATACTACAATGAGCAGTTCTTC. Its protein is CASSLGLAGGSYYNEQFF.

This chain joins TRBV6-5 and TRBJ2-3; D gene unclear. Germline values: CDR1 MNHEY, CDR2 SVGAGI. The V gene lost 6 bases and the J gene lost 7 bases, with 11 bases spanning the gap. The CDR3 has 12 amino acids. The CDR3 coding sequence is TGTGCCAGCAGCCCTGGATGGCATACGCAGTATTTT. It is translated as CASSPGWHTQYF.

The chain recombines TRBV6-5 with TRBJ2-1; D is unresolved. The V end was cut by 7 bases, the J end by 5 bases, with 12 bases between. This CDR3 is built from 13 residues. Germline lookup yields CDR1 MNHEY and CDR2 SVGAGI. DNA of the CDR3: TGTGCCAGCAAAGTGGCCTCGCACAATGAGCAGTTCTTC. It codes for CASKVASHNEQFF.

This rearrangement joins TRBV7-6 to TRBJ2-7; TRBD2 aligns across 9 bases. CDR1 and CDR2 (germline): SGHVS, FNYEAQ. The CDR3 totals 14 residues. V lost 6 bases, J lost 0 bases, and 3 bases stayed unmatched. For the CDR3, the DNA is TGTGCCAGCAGTTCTAGCGGGAACTCCTACGAGCAGTACTTC. Translated, it gives CASSSSGNSYEQYF. Filled out from reference TRBV7-6 and TRBJ2-7, the complete variable domain reads GAGVSQSPRYKVTKRGQDVALRCDPISGHVSLYWYRQALGQGPEFLTYFNYEAQQDKSGLPNDRFSAERPEGSISTLTIQRTEQRDSAMYRCASSSSGNSYEQYFGPGTRLTVT.